This T cell receptor (beta chain) is from a study of CD8+CD57+ T cells in acquired aplastic anemia. Patients chosen for sequencing had CD8+CD57+ cells that had expanded, as shown by flow cytometry. For CDR3 and TCR beta VDJ profiling, genomic DNA was the template used. TCRdb recomputed calls from the reads with MiXCR, one row per CDR3 protein. The repertoire has roughly 280,000 distinct CDR3 sequences, 45% to 65% of them found once; the top ten carry around 1.2%. There are 14 residues in the CDR3. CDR1 and CDR2 from the germline V gene are SQVTM and ANQGSEA. V was trimmed by 0 bases and J by 4 bases, leaving 12 bases between them.

The receptor's source is a human donor with aplastic anemia. What was sequenced was sorted CD4+, CD8+, or CD8+CD57+ T cells (not recorded which) from PBMCs. V is TRBV29-1 and J is TRBJ1-2; D might be TRBD1 (6 bases). The DNA for the CDR3 is TGCAGCGTTGAAGATAGGGGACAAATCTATGGCTACACCTTC. Translation gives CSVEDRGQIYGYTF.